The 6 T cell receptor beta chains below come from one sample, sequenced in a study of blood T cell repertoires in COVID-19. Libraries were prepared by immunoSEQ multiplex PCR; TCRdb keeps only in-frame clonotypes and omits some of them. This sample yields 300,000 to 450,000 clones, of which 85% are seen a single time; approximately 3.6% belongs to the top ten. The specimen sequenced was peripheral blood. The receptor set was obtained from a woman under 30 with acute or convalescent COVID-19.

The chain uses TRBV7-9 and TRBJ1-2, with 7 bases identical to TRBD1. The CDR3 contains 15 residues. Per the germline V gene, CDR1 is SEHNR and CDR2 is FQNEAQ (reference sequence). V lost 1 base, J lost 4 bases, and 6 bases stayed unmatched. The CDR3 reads CASSLGQGLAYGYTF. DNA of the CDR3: TGTGCCAGCAGCTTAGGACAGGGCCTTGCCTATGGCTACACCTTC.

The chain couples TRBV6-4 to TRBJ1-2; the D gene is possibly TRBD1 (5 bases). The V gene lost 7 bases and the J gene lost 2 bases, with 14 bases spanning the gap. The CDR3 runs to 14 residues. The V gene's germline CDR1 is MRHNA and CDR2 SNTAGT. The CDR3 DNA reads TGTGCCAGCAATCCCGGGGGGGGGAACTATGGCTACACCTTC. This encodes CASNPGGGNYGYTF.

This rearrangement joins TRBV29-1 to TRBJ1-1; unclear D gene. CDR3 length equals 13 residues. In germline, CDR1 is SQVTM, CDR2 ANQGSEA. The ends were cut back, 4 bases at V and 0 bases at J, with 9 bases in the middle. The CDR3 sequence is CSVAGLLNTEAFF. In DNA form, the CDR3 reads TGCAGCGTTGCCGGACTTTTGAACACTGAAGCTTTCTTT.

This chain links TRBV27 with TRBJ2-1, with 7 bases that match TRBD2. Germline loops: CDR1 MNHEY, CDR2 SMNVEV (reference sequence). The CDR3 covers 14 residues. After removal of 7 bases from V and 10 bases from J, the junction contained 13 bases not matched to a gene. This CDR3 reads CASTQAGSTWEQFF. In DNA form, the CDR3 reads TGTGCCAGCACCCAAGCGGGGTCTACGTGGGAGCAGTTCTTC.

The CDR3 reads CASSDGRGQPLHF. The CDR3 DNA is TGTGCCAGCAGTGACGGACGGGGTCAGCCCCTCCACTTT. This chain links TRBV2 with TRBJ1-6; D unclear. The CDR3 is 13 residues long. Trimming pared 3 bases from V and 13 bases from J, leaving 13 bases between. The V gene's germline CDR1 is SNHLY and CDR2 FYNNEI.

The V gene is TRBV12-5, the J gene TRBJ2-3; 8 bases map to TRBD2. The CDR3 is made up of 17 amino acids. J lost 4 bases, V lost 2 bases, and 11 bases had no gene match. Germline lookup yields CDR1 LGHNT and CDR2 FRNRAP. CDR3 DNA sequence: TGTGCTAGTGGTTTGCCTAGCGGGCCCGAACTGCCAGATACGCAGTATTTT. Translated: CASGLPSGPELPDTQYF.